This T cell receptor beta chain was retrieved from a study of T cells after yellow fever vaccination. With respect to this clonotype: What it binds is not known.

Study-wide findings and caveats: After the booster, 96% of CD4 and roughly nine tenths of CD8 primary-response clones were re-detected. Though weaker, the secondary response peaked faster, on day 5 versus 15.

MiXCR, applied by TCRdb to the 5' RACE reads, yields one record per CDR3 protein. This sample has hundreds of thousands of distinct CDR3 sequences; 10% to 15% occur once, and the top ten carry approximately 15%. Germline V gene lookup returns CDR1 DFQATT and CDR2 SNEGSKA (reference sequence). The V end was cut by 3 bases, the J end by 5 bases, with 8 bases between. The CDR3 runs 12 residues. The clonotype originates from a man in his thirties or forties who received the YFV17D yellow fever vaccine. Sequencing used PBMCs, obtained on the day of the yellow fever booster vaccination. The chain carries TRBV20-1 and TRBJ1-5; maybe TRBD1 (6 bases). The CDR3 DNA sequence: TGCAGTGCTAGGCCAGGGGATCAGCCCCAGCATTTT. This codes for CSARPGDQPQHF.